The sample holds a few counts of the clone carrying this T cell receptor beta chain. The antigen is unknown. These data come from a study of T cell repertoires in cytomegalovirus infection. About the study: Indications of both CMV infection and matching HLA type were provided by public TCR beta signatures. General study findings and limits: Ex vivo, HLA-C-restricted CMV-specific TCR beta clonotypes prevailed over the rest of the response.

CDR3 size: 14 residues. V lost 6 bases, J lost 4 bases, and 15 bases lay in between. CDR1 and CDR2 (germline): LGHNT, FRNRAP. TCRdb re-called the reads through MiXCR, storing one row per CDR3 protein. The table shows 340,000 or so distinct CDR3 sequences, with roughly 25% occurring only once. The clonotype was recovered from a human donor in good health (CMV status not recorded). Some clones in this sample may be carry-over from other donors' samples. This specimen was cultured PBMCs, taken from culture after CMV antigen stimulation. The chain joins TRBV12-5 to TRBJ1-1, with D maybe TRBD1 (5 bases). CDR3 loop: CASGSSGGTTEAFF. The CDR3 bases are TGTGCTAGTGGATCCTCGGGTGGGACCACTGAAGCTTTCTTT.